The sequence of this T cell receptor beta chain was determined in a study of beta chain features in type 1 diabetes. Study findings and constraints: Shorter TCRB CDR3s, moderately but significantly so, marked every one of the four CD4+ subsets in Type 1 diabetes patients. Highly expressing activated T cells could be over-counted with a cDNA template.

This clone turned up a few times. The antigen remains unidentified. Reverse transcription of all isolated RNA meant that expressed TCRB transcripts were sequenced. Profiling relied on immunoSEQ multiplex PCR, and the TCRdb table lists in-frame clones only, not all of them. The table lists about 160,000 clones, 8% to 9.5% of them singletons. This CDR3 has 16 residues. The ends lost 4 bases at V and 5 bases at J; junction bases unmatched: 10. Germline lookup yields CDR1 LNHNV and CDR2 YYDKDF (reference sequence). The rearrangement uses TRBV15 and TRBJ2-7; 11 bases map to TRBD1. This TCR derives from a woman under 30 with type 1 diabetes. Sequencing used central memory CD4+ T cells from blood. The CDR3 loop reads CATSTDYGTGGDEQYF. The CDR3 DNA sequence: TGTGCCACCAGCACAGATTACGGGACAGGGGGGGACGAGCAGTACTTC.